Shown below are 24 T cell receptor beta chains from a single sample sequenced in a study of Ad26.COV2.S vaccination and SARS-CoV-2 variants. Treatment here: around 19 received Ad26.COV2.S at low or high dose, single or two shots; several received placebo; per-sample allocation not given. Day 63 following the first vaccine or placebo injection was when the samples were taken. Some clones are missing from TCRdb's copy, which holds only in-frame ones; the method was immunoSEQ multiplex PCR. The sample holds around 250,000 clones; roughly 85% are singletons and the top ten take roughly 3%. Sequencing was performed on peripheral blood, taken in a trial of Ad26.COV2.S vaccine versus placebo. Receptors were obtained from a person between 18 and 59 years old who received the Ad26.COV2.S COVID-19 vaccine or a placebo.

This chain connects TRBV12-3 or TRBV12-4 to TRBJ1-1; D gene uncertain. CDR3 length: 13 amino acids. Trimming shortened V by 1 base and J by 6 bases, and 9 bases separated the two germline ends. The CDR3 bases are TGTGCCAGCAGTTTAGGGGGTCGGTCTGAAGCTTTCTTT. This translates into CASSLGGRSEAFF.

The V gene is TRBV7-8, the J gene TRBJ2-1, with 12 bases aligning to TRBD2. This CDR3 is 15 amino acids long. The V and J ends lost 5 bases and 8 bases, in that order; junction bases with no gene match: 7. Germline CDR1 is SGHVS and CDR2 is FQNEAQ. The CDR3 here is CASSKLAGGIDEQFF. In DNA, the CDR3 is TGTGCCAGCAGCAAACTAGCGGGAGGTATAGATGAGCAGTTCTTC. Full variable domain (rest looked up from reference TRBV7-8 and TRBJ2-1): GAGVSQSPRYKVAKRGQDVALRCDPISGHVSLFWYQQALGQGPEFLTYFQNEAQLDKSGLPSDRFFAERPEGSVSTLKIQRTQQEDSAVYLCASSKLAGGIDEQFFGPGTRLTVL.

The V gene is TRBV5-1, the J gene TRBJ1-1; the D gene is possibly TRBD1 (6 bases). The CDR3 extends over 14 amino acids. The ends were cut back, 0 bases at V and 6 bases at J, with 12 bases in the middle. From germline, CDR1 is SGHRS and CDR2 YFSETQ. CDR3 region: CASSLAPGAPEAFF. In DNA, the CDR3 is TGCGCCAGCAGCTTGGCCCCGGGGGCCCCTGAAGCTTTCTTT.

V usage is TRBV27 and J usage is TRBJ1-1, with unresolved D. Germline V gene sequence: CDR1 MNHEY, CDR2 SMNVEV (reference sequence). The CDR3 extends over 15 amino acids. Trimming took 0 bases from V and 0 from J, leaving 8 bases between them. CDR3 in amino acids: CASSLSHSLNTEAFF. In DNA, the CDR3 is TGTGCCAGCAGTTTATCCCATAGCTTGAACACTGAAGCTTTCTTT.

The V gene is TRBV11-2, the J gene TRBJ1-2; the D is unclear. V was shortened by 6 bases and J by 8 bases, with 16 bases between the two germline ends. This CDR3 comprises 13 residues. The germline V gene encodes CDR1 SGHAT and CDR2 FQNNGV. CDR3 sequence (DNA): TGTGCCAGCAGTCCATTGCCGGGGAACGGCTACACCTTC. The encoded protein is CASSPLPGNGYTF.

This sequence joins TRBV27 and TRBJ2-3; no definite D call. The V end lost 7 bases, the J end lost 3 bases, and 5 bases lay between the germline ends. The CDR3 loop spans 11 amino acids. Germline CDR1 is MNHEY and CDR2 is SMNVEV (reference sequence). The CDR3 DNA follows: TGTGCCAGCATATATACAGATACGCAGTATTTT. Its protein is CASIYTDTQYF.

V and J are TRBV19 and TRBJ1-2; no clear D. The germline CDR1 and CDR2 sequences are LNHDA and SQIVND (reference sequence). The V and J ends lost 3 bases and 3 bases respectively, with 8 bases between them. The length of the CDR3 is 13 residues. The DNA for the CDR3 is TGTGCCAGTAGTATTCTAACGGACTATGGCTACACCTTC. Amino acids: CASSILTDYGYTF.

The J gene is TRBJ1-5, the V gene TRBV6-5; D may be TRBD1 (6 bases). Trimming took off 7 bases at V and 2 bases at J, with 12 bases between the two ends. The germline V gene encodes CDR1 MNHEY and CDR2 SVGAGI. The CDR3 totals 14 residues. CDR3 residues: CASNFRGGNQPQHF. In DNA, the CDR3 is TGTGCCAGCAATTTCAGGGGCGGCAATCAGCCCCAGCATTTT.

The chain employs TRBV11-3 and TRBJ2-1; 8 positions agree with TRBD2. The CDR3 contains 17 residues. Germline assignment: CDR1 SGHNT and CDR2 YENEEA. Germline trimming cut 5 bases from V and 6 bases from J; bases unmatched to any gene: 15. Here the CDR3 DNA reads TGTGCCAGCAGCCCCCACCCACTAGCGGAGGGCTCCAATGAGCAGTTCTTC. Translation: CASSPHPLAEGSNEQFF.

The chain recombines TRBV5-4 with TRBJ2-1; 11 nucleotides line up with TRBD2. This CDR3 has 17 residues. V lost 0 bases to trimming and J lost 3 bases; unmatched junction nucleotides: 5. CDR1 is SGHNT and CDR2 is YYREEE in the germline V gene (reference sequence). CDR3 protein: CASSLVPGLADYNEQFF. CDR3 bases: TGTGCCAGCAGCTTGGTCCCGGGACTAGCGGACTACAATGAGCAGTTCTTC.

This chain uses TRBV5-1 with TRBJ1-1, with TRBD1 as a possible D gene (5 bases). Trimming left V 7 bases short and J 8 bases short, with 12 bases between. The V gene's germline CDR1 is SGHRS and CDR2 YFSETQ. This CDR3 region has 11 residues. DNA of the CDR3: TGCGCCAGCGGTAGGGACGGGGAAGCTTTCTTT. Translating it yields CASGRDGEAFF. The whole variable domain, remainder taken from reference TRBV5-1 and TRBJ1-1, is KAGVTQTPRYLIKTRGQQVTLSCSPISGHRSVSWYQQTPGQGLQFLFEYFSETQRNKGNFPGRFSGRQFSNSRSEMNVSTLELGDSALYLCASGRDGEAFFGQGTRLTVV.

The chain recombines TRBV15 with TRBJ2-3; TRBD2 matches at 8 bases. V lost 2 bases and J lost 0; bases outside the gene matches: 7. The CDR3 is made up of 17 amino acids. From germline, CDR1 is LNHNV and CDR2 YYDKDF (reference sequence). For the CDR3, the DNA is TGTGCCACCAGCAGACTATTAGCGGGATTTAGCACAGATACGCAGTATTTT. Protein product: CATSRLLAGFSTDTQYF.

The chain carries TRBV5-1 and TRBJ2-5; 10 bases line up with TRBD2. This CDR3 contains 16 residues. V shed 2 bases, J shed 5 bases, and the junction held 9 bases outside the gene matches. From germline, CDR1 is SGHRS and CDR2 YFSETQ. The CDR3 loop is CASSFGLAAIGETQYF. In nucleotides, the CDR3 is TGCGCCAGCAGCTTCGGACTAGCGGCAATAGGGGAGACCCAGTACTTC.

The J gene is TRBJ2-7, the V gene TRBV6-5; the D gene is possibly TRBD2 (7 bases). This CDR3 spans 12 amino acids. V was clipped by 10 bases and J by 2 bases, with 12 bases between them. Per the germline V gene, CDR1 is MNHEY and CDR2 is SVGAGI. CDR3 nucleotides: TGTGCCACGGGGGGCGTCCCCTACGAGCAGTACTTC. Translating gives CATGGVPYEQYF.

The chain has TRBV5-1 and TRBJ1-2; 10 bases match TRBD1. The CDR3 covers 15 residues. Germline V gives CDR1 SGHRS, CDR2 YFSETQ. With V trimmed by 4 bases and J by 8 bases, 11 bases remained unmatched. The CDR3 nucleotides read TGCGCCAGCAGCCGAACTGACAGGGGGCAAAAGGGCTACACCTTC. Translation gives CASSRTDRGQKGYTF.

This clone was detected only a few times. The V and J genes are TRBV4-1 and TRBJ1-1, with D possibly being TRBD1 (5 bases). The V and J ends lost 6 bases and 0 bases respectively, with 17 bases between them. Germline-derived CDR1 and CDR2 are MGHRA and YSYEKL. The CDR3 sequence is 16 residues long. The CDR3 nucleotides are TGCGCCAGCAGACGACAGCCTAGCCCCATGAACACTGAAGCTTTCTTT. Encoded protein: CASRRQPSPMNTEAFF.

The CDR3 region is CASSGSWNSPLHF. As DNA, the CDR3 is TGTGCCAGCAGTGGGTCGTGGAATTCACCCCTCCACTTT. The chain joins TRBV7-2 to TRBJ1-6; no firm D call. The CDR3 is 13 amino acids. Trimming cost V 6 bases and J 7 bases, with 10 bases left between them. Germline-derived CDR1 and CDR2 are SGHTA and FQGNSA. Using reference TRBV7-2 and TRBJ1-6 for the parts outside the CDR3, the full variable domain is GAGVSQSPSNKVTEKGKDVELRCDPISGHTALYWYRQSLGQGLEFLIYFQGNSAPDKSGLPSDRFSAERTGGSVSTLTIQRTQQEDSAVYLCASSGSWNSPLHFGNGTRLTVT.

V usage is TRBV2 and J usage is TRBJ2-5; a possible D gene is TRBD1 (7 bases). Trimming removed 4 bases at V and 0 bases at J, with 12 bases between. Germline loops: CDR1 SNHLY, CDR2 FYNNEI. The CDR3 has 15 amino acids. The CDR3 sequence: CASSGAGGYQETQYF. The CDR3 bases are TGTGCCAGCAGTGGGGCAGGGGGGTACCAAGAGACCCAGTACTTC.

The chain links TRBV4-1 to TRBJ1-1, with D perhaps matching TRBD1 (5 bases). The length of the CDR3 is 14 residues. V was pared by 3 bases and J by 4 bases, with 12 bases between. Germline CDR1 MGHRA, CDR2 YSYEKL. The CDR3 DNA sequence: TGCGCCAGCAGCCATTCCACAGGAAGCACTGAAGCTTTCTTT. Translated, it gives CASSHSTGSTEAFF.

In DNA, the CDR3 is TGTGCCATTGCGACAGCGAGGTACTATGGCTACACCTTC. This translates into CAIATARYYGYTF. This chain joins TRBV6-5 and TRBJ1-2, with a possible D match to TRBD1 (5 bases). The CDR3 covers 13 residues. With 10 bases removed from V and 3 bases from J, the gap between germline ends came to 15 bases. Germline loops: CDR1 MNHEY, CDR2 SVGAGI.

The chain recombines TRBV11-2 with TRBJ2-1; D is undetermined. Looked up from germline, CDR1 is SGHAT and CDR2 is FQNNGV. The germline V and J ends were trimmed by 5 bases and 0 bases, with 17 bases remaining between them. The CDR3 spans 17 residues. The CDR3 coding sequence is TGTGCCAGCAGCCTTAGATCGGTGAGGACCTCCTACAATGAGCAGTTCTTC. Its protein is CASSLRSVRTSYNEQFF.

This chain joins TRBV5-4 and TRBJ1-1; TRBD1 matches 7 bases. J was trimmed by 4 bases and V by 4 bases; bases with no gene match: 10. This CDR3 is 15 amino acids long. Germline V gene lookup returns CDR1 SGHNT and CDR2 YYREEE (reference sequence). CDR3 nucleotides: TGTGCCAGCAGCCTATTCCCAGGGGGGTTCACTGAAGCTTTCTTT. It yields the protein CASSLFPGGFTEAFF.

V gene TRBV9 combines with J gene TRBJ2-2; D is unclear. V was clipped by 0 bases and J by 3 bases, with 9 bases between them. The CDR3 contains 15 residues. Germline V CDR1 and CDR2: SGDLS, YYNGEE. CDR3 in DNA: TGTGCCAGCAGCGTAGCTGGGCACTACACCGGGGAGCTGTTTTTT. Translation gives CASSVAGHYTGELFF.

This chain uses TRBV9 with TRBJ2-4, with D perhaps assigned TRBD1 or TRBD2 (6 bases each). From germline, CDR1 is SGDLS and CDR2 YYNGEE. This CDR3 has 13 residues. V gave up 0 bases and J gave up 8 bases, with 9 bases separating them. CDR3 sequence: CASSVEGGHIQYF. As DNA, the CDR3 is TGTGCCAGCAGCGTAGAAGGGGGGCACATTCAGTACTTC.